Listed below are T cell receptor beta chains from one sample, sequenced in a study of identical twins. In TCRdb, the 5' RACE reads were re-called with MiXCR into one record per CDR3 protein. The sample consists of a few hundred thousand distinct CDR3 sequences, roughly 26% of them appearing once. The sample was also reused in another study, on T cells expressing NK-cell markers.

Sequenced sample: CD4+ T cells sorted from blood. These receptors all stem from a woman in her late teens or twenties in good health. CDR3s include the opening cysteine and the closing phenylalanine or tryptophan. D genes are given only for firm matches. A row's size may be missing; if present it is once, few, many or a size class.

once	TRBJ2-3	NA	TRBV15	CATSRQGRGDYTQYF	TGTGCCACCAGCAGACAGGGTCGCGGGGACTATACGCAGTATTTT
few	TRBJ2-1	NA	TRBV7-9	CASSPLRGGSYNEQFF	TGTGCCAGCAGCCCCTTGAGGGGGGGTTCCTACAATGAGCAGTTCTTC
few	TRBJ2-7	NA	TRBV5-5	CASSRGASSYEQYF	TGTGCCAGCAGTAGAGGGGCCAGCTCCTACGAGCAGTACTTC
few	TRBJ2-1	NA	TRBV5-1	CASSAGTHNEQFF	TGCGCCAGCAGCGCAGGGACCCACAATGAGCAGTTCTTC
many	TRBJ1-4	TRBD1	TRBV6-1	CASSTGTAAANEKLFF	TGTGCCAGCAGTACCGGGACAGCCGCAGCTAATGAAAAACTGTTTTTT
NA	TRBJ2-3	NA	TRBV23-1	CASSPRVVLDTQYF	TGTGCCAGCAGTCCCAGGGTCGTGTTGGATACGCAGTATTTT
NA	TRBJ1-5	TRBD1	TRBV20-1	CSARGQEEIASNQPQHF	TGCAGTGCTAGGGGACAGGAGGAGATAGCGAGCAATCAGCCCCAGCATTTT
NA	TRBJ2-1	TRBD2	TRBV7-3	CASSPQAGHEQFF	TGTGCCAGCAGCCCCCAAGCGGGGCATGAGCAGTTCTTC
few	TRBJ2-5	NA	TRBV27	CASSTTLAGETQYF	TGTGCCAGCTCCACTACCCTAGCAGGGGAGACCCAGTACTTC
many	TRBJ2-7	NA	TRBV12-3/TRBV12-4	CASSLGQGVYEQYF	TGTGCCAGCAGTTTAGGCCAGGGAGTGTACGAGCAGTACTTC
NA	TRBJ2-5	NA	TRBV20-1	CSARGLRDFVRAQYF	TGCAGTGCTAGAGGCTTACGGGATTTCGTTCGGGCCCAGTACTTC
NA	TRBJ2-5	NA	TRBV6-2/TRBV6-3	CASSYPPETQYF	TGTGCCAGCAGTTACCCCCCAGAGACCCAGTACTTC
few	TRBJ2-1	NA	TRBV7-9	CASTNPPELRFF	TGTGCCAGCACCAACCCCCCAGAGCTCAGGTTCTTC